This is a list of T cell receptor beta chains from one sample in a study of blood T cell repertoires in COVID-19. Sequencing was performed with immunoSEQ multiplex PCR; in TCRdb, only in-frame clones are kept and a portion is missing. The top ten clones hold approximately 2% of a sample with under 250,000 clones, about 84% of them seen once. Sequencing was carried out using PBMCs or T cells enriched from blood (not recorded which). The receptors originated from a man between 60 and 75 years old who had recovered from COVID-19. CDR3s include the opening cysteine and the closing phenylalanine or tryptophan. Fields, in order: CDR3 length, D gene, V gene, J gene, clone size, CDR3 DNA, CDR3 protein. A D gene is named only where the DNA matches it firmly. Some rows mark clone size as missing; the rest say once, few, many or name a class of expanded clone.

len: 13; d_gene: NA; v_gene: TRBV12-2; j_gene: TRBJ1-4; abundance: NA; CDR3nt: TGTGCAAGTCGCTTAGCGGGAGTAACGCAACTGTTTTTT; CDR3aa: CASRLAGVTQLFF
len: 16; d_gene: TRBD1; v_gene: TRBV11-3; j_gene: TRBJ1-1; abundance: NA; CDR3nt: TGTGCCAGCAGCTTCGGGACAGGGTTTTATAGCACTGAAGCTTTCTTT; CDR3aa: CASSFGTGFYSTEAFF
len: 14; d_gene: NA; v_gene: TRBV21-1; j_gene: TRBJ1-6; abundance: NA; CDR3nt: TGTGCCAGCAGCTTCCACAGGGGGAATTCACCCCTCCACTTT; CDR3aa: CASSFHRGNSPLHF
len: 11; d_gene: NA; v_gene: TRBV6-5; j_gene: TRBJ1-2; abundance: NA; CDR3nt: TGTGCCACCAGGGTGCGATATGGCTACACCTTC; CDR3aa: CATRVRYGYTF
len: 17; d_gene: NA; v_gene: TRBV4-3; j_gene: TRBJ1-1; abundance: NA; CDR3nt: TGCGCCAGCAGCCAATCGATTCCAGGGTCAATGAACACTGAAGCTTTCTTT; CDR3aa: CASSQSIPGSMNTEAFF
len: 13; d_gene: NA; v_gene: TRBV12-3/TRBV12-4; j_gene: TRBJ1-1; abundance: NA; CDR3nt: TGTGCCAGCAGTTTAGCGAGGGGAGGACGAGCTTTCTTT; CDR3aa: CASSLARGGRAFF
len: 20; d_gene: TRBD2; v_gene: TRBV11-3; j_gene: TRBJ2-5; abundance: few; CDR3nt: TGTGCCAGCAGCTCCAGCGCGCCAGCGGGGGTACTCTCGTACCAAGAGACCCAGTACTTC; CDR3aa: CASSSSAPAGVLSYQETQYF
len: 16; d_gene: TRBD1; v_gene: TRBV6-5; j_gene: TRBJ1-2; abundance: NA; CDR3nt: TGTGCCAGCAGTTACCCACAAGACAGGGGCAACTATGGCTACACCTTC; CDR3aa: CASSYPQDRGNYGYTF
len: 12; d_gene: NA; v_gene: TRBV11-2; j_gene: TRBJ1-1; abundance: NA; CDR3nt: TGTGCCAGCGGACTGAGGAACACTGAAGCTTTCTTT; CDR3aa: CASGLRNTEAFF
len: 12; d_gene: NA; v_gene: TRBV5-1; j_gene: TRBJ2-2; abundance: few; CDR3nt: TGCGCCAGCAGCGGCTACACCGGGGAGCTGTTTTTT; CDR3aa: CASSGYTGELFF
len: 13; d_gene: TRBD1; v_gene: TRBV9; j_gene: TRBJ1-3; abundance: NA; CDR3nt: TGTGCCAGCAGCCGGGACAGCAGTAACACCATATATTTT; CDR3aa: CASSRDSSNTIYF
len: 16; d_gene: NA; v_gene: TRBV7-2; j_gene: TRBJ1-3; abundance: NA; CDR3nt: TGTGCCAGCAGCTTAAGGAGTACCAGCTCTGGAAACACCATATATTTT; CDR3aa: CASSLRSTSSGNTIYF
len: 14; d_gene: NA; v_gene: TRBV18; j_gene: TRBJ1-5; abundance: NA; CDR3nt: TGTGCCAGCTCACGCGCGGGGGGCTCTCAGCCCCAGCATTTT; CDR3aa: CASSRAGGSQPQHF
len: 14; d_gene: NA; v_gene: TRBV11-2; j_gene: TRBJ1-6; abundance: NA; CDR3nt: TGTGCCAGCAGCTTCAGGGCAGGCGGCTCACCCCTCCACTTT; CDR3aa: CASSFRAGGSPLHF
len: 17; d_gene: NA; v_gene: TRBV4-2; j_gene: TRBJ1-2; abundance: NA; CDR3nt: TGTGCCAGCAGCCAAGACAGCGGGGCGGGGCAGATCTATGGCTACACCTTC; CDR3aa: CASSQDSGAGQIYGYTF
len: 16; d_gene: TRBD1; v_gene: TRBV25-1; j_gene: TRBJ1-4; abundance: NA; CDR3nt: TGTGCCAGCAGTGAGGGACAGGGCCGCGCTAATGAAAAACTGTTTTTT; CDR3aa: CASSEGQGRANEKLFF
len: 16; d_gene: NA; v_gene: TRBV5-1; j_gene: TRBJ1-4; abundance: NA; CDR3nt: TGCGCCAGCAGCTACGACAGGTTGGCAACTAATGAAAAACTGTTTTTT; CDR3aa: CASSYDRLATNEKLFF
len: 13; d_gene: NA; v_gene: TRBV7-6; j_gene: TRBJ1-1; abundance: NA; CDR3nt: TGTGCCAGCAGCCCGGGGAGGAACACTGAAGCTTTCTTT; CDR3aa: CASSPGRNTEAFF
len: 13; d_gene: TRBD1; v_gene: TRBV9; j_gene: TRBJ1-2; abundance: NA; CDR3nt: TGTGCCAGCAGCCAGGGACAGGGGAATGGCTACACCTTC; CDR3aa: CASSQGQGNGYTF
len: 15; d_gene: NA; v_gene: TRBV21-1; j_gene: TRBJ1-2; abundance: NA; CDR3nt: TGTGCCAGCAGCACCCGACAGGGGAAGAACTATGGCTACACCTTC; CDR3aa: CASSTRQGKNYGYTF
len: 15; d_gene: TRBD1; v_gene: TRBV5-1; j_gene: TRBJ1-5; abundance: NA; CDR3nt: TGCGCCAGCAGCTTTGGCGGACAGGGCAATCAGCCCCAGCATTTT; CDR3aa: CASSFGGQGNQPQHF
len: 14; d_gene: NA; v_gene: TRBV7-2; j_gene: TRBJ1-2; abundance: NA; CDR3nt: TGTGCCAGCAGCTTAGCCGGAGGGCCGGGGGGCTACACCTTC; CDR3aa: CASSLAGGPGGYTF
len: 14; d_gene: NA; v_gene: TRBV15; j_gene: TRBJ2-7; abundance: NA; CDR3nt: TGTGCCACCAGCGCACGAAGAGACTCCTACGAGCAGTACTTC; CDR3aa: CATSARRDSYEQYF
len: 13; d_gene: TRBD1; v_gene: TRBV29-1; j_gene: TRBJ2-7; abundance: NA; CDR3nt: TGCAGCGTTGAGTTGGACAGGGGCTACGAGCAGTACTTC; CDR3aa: CSVELDRGYEQYF
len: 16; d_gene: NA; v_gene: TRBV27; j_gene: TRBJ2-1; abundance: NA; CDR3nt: TGTGCCAGCAGTTTTACTAGGGGGGGATCCTACAATGAGCAGTTCTTC; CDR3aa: CASSFTRGGSYNEQFF
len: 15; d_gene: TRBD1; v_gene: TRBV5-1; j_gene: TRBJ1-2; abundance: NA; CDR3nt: TGCGCCAGCAGCTGGGGACAGGGGTATAACTATGGCTACACCTTC; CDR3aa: CASSWGQGYNYGYTF
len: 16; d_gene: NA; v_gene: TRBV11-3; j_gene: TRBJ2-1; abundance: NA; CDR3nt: TGTGCCAGCAGCTTAGCGACTGCGAGCTCCTACAATGAGCAGTTCTTC; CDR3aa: CASSLATASSYNEQFF
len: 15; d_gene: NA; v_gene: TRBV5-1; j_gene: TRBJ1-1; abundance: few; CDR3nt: TGCGCCAGCAGCCTATCTGGTACAGGGAACACTGAAGCTTTCTTT; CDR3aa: CASSLSGTGNTEAFF
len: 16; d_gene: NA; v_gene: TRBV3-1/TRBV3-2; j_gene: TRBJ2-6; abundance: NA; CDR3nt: TGTGCCAGCAGCCAAAATACAGGGTCTGGGGCCAACGTCCTGACTTTC; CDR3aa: CASSQNTGSGANVLTF
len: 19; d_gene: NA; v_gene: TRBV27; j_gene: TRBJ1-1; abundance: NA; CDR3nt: TGTGCCAGCAGTCACCGCCTGGACACCTTAGGCCACATGAACACTGAAGCTTTCTTT; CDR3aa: CASSHRLDTLGHMNTEAFF
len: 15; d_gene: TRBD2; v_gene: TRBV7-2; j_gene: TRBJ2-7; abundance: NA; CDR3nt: TGTGCCAGCAGCTCGGGACTAGCGGATACCTACGAGCAGTACTTC; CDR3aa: CASSSGLADTYEQYF
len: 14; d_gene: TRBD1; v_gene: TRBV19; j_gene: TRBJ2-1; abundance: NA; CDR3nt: TGTGCCAGTAGCCGACAGGGACCCTACAATGAGCAGTTCTTC; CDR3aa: CASSRQGPYNEQFF
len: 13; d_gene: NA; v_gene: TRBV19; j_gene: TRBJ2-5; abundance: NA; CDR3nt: TGTGCCAGTAGTAGGGAGGTCCAAGAGACCCAGTACTTC; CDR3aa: CASSREVQETQYF
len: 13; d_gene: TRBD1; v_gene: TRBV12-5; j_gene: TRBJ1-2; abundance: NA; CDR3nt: TGTGCTAGTGGGAGACAGGGGGCTTATGGCTACACCTTC; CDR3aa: CASGRQGAYGYTF
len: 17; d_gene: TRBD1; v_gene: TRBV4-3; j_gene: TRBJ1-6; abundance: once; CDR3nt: TGCGCCAGCAGCCAAAATAGAGCCGGACAGGGGGGGTCACCCCTCCACTTT; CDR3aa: CASSQNRAGQGGSPLHF
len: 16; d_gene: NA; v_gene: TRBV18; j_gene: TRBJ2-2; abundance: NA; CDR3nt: TGTGCCAGCTCACCAAATACAAATATACGAATCGGGGAGCTGTTTTTT; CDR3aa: CASSPNTNIRIGELFF
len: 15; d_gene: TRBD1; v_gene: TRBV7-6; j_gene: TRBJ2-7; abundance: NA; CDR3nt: TGTGCCAGCAGCTCCAGGGGGCCGAGCTCCTACGAGCAGTACTTC; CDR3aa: CASSSRGPSSYEQYF
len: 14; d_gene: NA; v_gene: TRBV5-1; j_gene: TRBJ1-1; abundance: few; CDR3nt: TGCGCCAGCAGCTTGGCCAGGGTAAACACTGAAGCTTTCTTT; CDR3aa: CASSLARVNTEAFF
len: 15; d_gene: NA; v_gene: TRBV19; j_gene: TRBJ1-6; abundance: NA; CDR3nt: TGTGCCAGTAGTATTCCGGGACTAGGAGGTTCACCCCTCCACTTT; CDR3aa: CASSIPGLGGSPLHF
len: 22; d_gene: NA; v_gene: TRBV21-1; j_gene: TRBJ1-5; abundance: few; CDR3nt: TGTGCCAGCAGCAAAGGGCCCCTAGCGTGCCCCCGTGTGGGGTATAGCAATCAGCCCCAGCATTTT; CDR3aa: CASSKGPLACPRVGYSNQPQHF
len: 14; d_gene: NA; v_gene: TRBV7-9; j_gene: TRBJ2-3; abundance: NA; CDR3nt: TGTGCCAGCAGCCACCAGGGGCGTCCAGATACGCAGTATTTT; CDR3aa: CASSHQGRPDTQYF
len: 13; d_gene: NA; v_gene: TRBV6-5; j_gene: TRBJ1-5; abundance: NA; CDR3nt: TGTGCCAGCAGTTCCCGGGGGAGGCAGCCCCAGCATTTT; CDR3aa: CASSSRGRQPQHF
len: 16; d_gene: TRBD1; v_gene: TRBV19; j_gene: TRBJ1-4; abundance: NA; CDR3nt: TGTGCCAGTAGTATGTTCGGACAGGTTGGGGAGGAAAAACTGTTTTTT; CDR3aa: CASSMFGQVGEEKLFF
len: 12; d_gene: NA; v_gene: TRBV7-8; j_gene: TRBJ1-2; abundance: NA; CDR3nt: TGTGCCAGCAGCTCAGTTAACTATGGCTACACCTTC; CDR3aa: CASSSVNYGYTF
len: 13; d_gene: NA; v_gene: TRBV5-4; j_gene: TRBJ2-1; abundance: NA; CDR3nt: TGTGCCAGCAGCAACGGACAGAACAATGAGCAGTTCTTC; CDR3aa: CASSNGQNNEQFF